This T cell receptor (beta chain) originates from a study of early T cells in non-severe SARS-CoV-2 infection. In the study overall: The study sequenced bulk RNA from unsorted whole blood, with chains unpaired.

Whole-study findings and limits: VDJdb-based annotation leaned toward anti-spike CD8 responses and missed private and CD4 specificities.

This CDR3 region has 15 residues. V lost 0 bases and J 0 bases, leaving 9 bases between the germline ends. Germline-derived CDR1 and CDR2 are MNHEY and SVGAGI. cDNA molecules, individually, were tagged with unique molecular identifiers. In TCRdb, the 5' RACE reads were re-called with MiXCR into one record per CDR3 protein. The sample yields around 83,000 distinct CDR3 sequences, approximately 12% seen once. This clonotype was seen only once. Antigen specificity is unknown. Material: whole blood, obtained at baseline. The genes are TRBV6-5 and TRBJ2-7; D may be TRBD2 (6 bases). This TCR was sampled from an adult who was a healthcare worker with PCR-confirmed SARS-CoV-2 infection or an uninfected control (not recorded which). CDR3 sequence reads: CASSYSRRGSYEQYF. The CDR3 nucleotides read TGTGCCAGCAGTTACTCTAGGAGGGGCTCCTACGAGCAGTACTTC.